This TCR beta chain came from a study of cytomegalovirus exposure and HLA in healthy donors. Study-level points and caveats: In a later analysis, first-cohort TCR clusters were found to tend to co-occur in the 120 or so validation repertoires.

With regard to this clone: No antigen is known for it.

The donors were part of the validation cohort, which consisted of roughly 120 subjects and was separate from the first cohort of several hundred subjects. This table comes from immunoSEQ multiplex PCR, and its TCRdb copy is limited to in-frame clones, with some not included. This table has 120,000 or so clones, roughly 95% appearing once. Looked up from germline, CDR1 is MNHEY and CDR2 is SVGAGI. V lost 7 bases to trimming and J lost 2 bases, with 12 bases between them. The CDR3 spans 13 residues. The chain employs TRBV6-5 and TRBJ2-7, with a possible D match to TRBD2 (6 bases). The sequence was collected from a man younger than 30 in good health and CMV-seronegative. Material: PBMCs. CDR3: CASTPGETYEQYF. The CDR3 region has the DNA TGTGCCAGCACCCCGGGAGAGACCTACGAGCAGTACTTC.